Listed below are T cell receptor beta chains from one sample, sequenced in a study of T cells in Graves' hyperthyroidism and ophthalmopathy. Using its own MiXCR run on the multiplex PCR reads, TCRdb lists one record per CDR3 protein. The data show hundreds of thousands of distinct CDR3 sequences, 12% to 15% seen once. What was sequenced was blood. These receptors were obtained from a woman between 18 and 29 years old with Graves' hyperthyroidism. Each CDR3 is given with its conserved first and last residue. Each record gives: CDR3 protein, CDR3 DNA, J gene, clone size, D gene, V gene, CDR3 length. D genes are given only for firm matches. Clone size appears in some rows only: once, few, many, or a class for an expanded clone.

cdr3_aa: CASSSRGAHSYEQYF
cdr3_nt: TGTGCCAGCAGCTCCCGAGGGGCCCACTCCTACGAGCAGTACTTC
j_call: TRBJ2-7
clone_size: many
d_call: -
v_call: TRBV7-9
cdr3_length: 15

cdr3_aa: CASSILAGGPEQYF
cdr3_nt: TGTGCCAGCAGCATCCTAGCGGGAGGGCCGGAGCAGTACTTC
j_call: TRBJ2-7
clone_size: many
d_call: TRBD2
v_call: TRBV7-2
cdr3_length: 14

cdr3_aa: CASSEASRAASGNTIYF
cdr3_nt: TGTGCCAGCAGTGAAGCCTCAAGGGCAGCCTCTGGAAACACCATATATTTT
j_call: TRBJ1-3
clone_size: -
d_call: -
v_call: TRBV2
cdr3_length: 17

cdr3_aa: CASSYGTGLTGDEQYF
cdr3_nt: TGTGCCAGCAGTTACGGAACAGGGTTAACGGGGGACGAGCAGTACTTC
j_call: TRBJ2-7
clone_size: few
d_call: -
v_call: TRBV6-5
cdr3_length: 16

cdr3_aa: CASSISWGDVASPLHF
cdr3_nt: TGTGCCAGCAGCATTAGCTGGGGGGACGTCGCCTCACCCCTCCACTTT
j_call: TRBJ1-6
clone_size: many
d_call: -
v_call: TRBV27
cdr3_length: 16

cdr3_aa: CASSPVFQSGETQYF
cdr3_nt: TGTGCCAGCAGCCCGGTATTCCAGTCCGGGGAGACCCAGTACTTC
j_call: TRBJ2-5
clone_size: many
d_call: -
v_call: TRBV3-1
cdr3_length: 15

cdr3_aa: CASSIGLNFNYGYTF
cdr3_nt: TGTGCCAGTAGTATAGGGCTGAACTTTAACTATGGCTACACCTTC
j_call: TRBJ1-2
clone_size: -
d_call: -
v_call: TRBV19
cdr3_length: 15

cdr3_aa: CASSIGGGIGNQPQHF
cdr3_nt: TGTGCCAGCAGCATTGGGGGAGGGATTGGGAATCAGCCCCAGCATTTT
j_call: TRBJ1-5
clone_size: few
d_call: -
v_call: TRBV7-9
cdr3_length: 16

cdr3_aa: CASSAVPGAQPQHF
cdr3_nt: TGTGCCAGCAGCGCCGTGCCCGGGGCCCAGCCCCAGCATTTT
j_call: TRBJ1-5
clone_size: few
d_call: -
v_call: TRBV6-2/TRBV6-3
cdr3_length: 14

cdr3_aa: CASRRGAGGRRGTDTQYF
cdr3_nt: TGTGCCAGCCGAAGGGGAGCAGGGGGCAGGAGGGGCACAGATACGCAGTATTTT
j_call: TRBJ2-3
clone_size: -
d_call: TRBD1
v_call: TRBV9
cdr3_length: 18

cdr3_aa: CSGAPGQGDYGYTF
cdr3_nt: TGCAGCGGGGCCCCGGGACAGGGTGACTATGGCTACACCTTC
j_call: TRBJ1-2
clone_size: -
d_call: TRBD1
v_call: TRBV29-1
cdr3_length: 14

cdr3_aa: CATSEAVADTQYF
cdr3_nt: TGTGCCACCAGTGAGGCAGTCGCAGATACGCAGTATTTT
j_call: TRBJ2-3
clone_size: few
d_call: -
v_call: TRBV24-1
cdr3_length: 13

cdr3_aa: CASSPGPGTDTQYF
cdr3_nt: TGTGCCAGCAGCCCGGGGCCTGGCACAGATACGCAGTATTTT
j_call: TRBJ2-3
clone_size: many
d_call: -
v_call: TRBV7-8
cdr3_length: 14

cdr3_aa: CASSSPWTGKKETQYF
cdr3_nt: TGTGCCAGCAGTTCCCCGTGGACAGGAAAAAAAGAGACCCAGTACTTC
j_call: TRBJ2-5
clone_size: -
d_call: TRBD1
v_call: TRBV6-2/TRBV6-3
cdr3_length: 16

cdr3_aa: CASSSSTEARNTIYF
cdr3_nt: TGTGCCAGCTCATCTTCGACAGAAGCGCGAAACACCATATATTTT
j_call: TRBJ1-3
clone_size: many
d_call: -
v_call: TRBV18
cdr3_length: 15

cdr3_aa: CASRRKGSYNSPLHF
cdr3_nt: TGTGCCAGCAGACGAAAGGGCTCCTATAATTCACCCCTCCACTTT
j_call: TRBJ1-6
clone_size: many
d_call: -
v_call: TRBV7-2
cdr3_length: 15

cdr3_aa: CASRRIQETQYF
cdr3_nt: TGTGCCAGCAGGCGAATTCAAGAGACCCAGTACTTC
j_call: TRBJ2-5
clone_size: -
d_call: -
v_call: TRBV28
cdr3_length: 12

cdr3_aa: CSVGTAGTKNIQYF
cdr3_nt: TGCAGCGTTGGGACGGCCGGTACCAAAAACATTCAGTACTTC
j_call: TRBJ2-4
clone_size: few
d_call: -
v_call: TRBV29-1
cdr3_length: 14

cdr3_aa: CASSALNGQFF
cdr3_nt: TGTGCCAGCAGTGCCTTAAATGGGCAGTTCTTC
j_call: TRBJ2-1
clone_size: once
d_call: -
v_call: TRBV6-1
cdr3_length: 11

cdr3_aa: CASSPSGTGRTGNGYTF
cdr3_nt: TGTGCCAGCAGCCCCTCGGGGACGGGGCGCACGGGTAATGGCTACACCTTC
j_call: TRBJ1-2
clone_size: few
d_call: -
v_call: TRBV9
cdr3_length: 17

cdr3_aa: CSVARGHTGELFF
cdr3_nt: TGCAGCGTTGCGAGGGGGCACACCGGGGAGCTGTTTTTT
j_call: TRBJ2-2
clone_size: few
d_call: TRBD1
v_call: TRBV29-1
cdr3_length: 13

cdr3_aa: CASSPPTKYNEQFF
cdr3_nt: TGTGCCAGCTCACCACCGACCAAGTACAATGAGCAGTTCTTC
j_call: TRBJ2-1
clone_size: many
d_call: -
v_call: TRBV18
cdr3_length: 14

cdr3_aa: CASSSWGASNTEAFF
cdr3_nt: TGTGCCAGCAGCTCTTGGGGGGCTTCGAACACTGAAGCTTTCTTT
j_call: TRBJ1-1
clone_size: many
d_call: -
v_call: TRBV7-9
cdr3_length: 15

cdr3_aa: CSAVRQGFDSPLHF
cdr3_nt: TGCAGTGCGGTTAGACAGGGGTTCGATTCACCCCTCCACTTT
j_call: TRBJ1-6
clone_size: -
d_call: TRBD1
v_call: TRBV20-1
cdr3_length: 14

cdr3_aa: CSARDLQGWGHEQYF
cdr3_nt: TGCAGTGCTAGAGATCTCCAGGGTTGGGGTCACGAGCAGTACTTC
j_call: TRBJ2-7
clone_size: -
d_call: -
v_call: TRBV20-1
cdr3_length: 15

cdr3_aa: CALPEGQGVAKNIQYF
cdr3_nt: TGTGCCCTACCCGAGGGGCAGGGGGTAGCCAAAAACATTCAGTACTTC
j_call: TRBJ2-4
clone_size: -
d_call: TRBD1
v_call: TRBV6-2/TRBV6-3
cdr3_length: 16